The 6 T cell receptor beta chains below all came from one sample that was sequenced in a study of cytomegalovirus exposure and HLA in healthy donors. The PCR used 60 Vbeta and 13 Jbeta primers. The data were produced by immunoSEQ multiplex PCR, yet TCRdb's version contains in-frame clones alone and is incomplete. This table has over 200,000 clones, approximately 80% appearing once. The sample consisted of PBMCs. These receptors were collected from a male donor in good health and CMV-seronegative.

The V call is TRBV6-5, the J call TRBJ1-1; TRBD1 matches 8 bases. J lost 0 bases, V lost 7 bases, and 4 bases had no gene match. The CDR3 is 14 amino acids. CDR1 is MNHEY and CDR2 is SVGAGI in the germline V gene. The CDR3 DNA is TGTGCCAGCAAGGGACAGGCCCTGAACACTGAAGCTTTCTTT. Amino acids: CASKGQALNTEAFF.

In its sample, this clone was seen once. V is TRBV4-2 and J is TRBJ2-5; D is possibly TRBD2 (5 bases). V was trimmed by 0 bases and J by 4 bases, leaving 12 bases between them. Germline lookup yields CDR1 LGHNA and CDR2 YNFKEQ. The CDR3 extends over 15 amino acids. The DNA of the CDR3 is TGTGCCAGCAGCCAAGACGGGATTGGAGGAGAGACCCAGTACTTC. This gives the protein CASSQDGIGGETQYF.

This chain uses TRBV29-1 with TRBJ2-1; D might be TRBD2 (5 bases). Germline V gene sequence: CDR1 SQVTM, CDR2 ANQGSEA. The CDR3 length is 16 residues. Trimming pared 0 bases from V and 0 bases from J, leaving 12 bases between. The CDR3 sequence is CSVEDLPGSSYNEQFF. CDR3 in DNA: TGCAGCGTTGAAGATCTTCCGGGGAGCTCCTACAATGAGCAGTTCTTC.

The chain recombines TRBV5-4 with TRBJ2-1, with 9 bases identical to TRBD2. In germline, CDR1 is SGHNT, CDR2 YYREEE (reference sequence). The length of the CDR3 is 14 residues. The V and J ends lost 8 bases and 6 bases, in that order; junction bases with no gene match: 9. CDR3 residues: CASWAGGPRNEQFF. In DNA, the CDR3 is TGTGCCAGTTGGGCGGGAGGGCCTCGCAATGAGCAGTTCTTC.

A few counts support this clone. The V gene is TRBV10-1, the J gene TRBJ1-4; TRBD1 matches at 8 bases. In germline, CDR1 is WNHNN, CDR2 SYGVQD (reference sequence). This CDR3 is 14 amino acids long. Unmatched junction bases numbered 6, after V lost 2 bases and J lost 10 bases. The CDR3 loop reads CASSESQGAGKLFF. The CDR3, as DNA: TGCGCCAGCAGTGAGAGTCAGGGGGCCGGAAAACTGTTTTTT.

The chain employs TRBV2 and TRBJ2-7; D might be TRBD2 (6 bases). Trimming removed 11 bases from V and 8 bases from J, with 16 bases in between. The CDR3 loop spans 11 amino acids. The germline V gene encodes CDR1 SNHLY and CDR2 FYNNEI. The chain's CDR3 is CAAGTAFKQYF. CDR3 bases: TGTGCCGCCGGGACTGCCTTTAAGCAGTACTTC.